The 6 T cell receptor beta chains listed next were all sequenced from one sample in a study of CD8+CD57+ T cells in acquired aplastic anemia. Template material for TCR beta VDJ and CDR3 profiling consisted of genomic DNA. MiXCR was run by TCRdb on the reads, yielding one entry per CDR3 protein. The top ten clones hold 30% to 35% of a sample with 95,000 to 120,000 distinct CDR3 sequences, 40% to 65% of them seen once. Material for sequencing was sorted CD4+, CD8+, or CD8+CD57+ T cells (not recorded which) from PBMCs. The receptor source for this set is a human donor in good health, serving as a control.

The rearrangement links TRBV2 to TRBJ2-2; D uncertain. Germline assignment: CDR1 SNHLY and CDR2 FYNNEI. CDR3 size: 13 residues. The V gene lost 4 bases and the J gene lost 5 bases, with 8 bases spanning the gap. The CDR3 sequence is CASSGERTGELFF. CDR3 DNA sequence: TGTGCCAGCAGTGGAGAGCGTACCGGGGAGCTGTTTTTT.

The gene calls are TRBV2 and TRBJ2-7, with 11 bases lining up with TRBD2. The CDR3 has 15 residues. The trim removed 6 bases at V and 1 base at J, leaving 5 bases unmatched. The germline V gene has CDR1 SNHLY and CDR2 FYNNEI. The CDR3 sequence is CASRFTSGGSYEQYV. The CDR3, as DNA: TGTGCCAGCAGGTTCACTAGCGGGGGATCCTACGAGCAGTACGTC.

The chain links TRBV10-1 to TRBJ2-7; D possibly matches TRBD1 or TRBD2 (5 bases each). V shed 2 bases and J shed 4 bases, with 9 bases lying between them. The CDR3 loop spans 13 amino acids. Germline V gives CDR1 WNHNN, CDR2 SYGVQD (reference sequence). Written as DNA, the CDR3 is TGCGCCAGCAGTGAGGTGGGGACGTACGAGCAGTACTTC. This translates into CASSEVGTYEQYF.

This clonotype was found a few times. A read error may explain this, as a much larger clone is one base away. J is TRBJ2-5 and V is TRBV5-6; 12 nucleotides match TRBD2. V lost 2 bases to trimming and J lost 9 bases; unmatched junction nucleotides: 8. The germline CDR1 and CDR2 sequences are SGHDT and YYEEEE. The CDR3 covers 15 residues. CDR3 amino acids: CASSFGLAGTVAQYF. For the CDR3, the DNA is TGTGCCAGCAGCTTTGGACTAGCGGGGACCGTGGCCCAGTACTTC.

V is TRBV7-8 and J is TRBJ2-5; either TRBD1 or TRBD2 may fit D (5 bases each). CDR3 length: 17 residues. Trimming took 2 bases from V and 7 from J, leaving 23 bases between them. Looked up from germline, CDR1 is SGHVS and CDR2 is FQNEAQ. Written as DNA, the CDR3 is TGTGCCAGCAGCTTACTCGGCACAGGAGCTAGCCCATGGACCCAGTACTTC. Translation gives CASSLLGTGASPWTQYF.

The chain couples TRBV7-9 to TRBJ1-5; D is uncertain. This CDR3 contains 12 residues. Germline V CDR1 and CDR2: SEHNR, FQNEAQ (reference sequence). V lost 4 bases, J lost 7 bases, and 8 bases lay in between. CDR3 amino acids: CASSSTAQPQHF. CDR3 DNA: TGTGCCAGCAGCTCAACAGCCCAGCCCCAGCATTTT. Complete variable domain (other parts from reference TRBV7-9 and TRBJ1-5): DTGVSQNPRHKITKRGQNVTFRCDPISEHNRLYWYRQTLGQGPEFLTYFQNEAQLEKSRLLSDRFSAERPKGSFSTLEIQRTEQGDSAMYLCASSSTAQPQHFGDGTRLSIL.